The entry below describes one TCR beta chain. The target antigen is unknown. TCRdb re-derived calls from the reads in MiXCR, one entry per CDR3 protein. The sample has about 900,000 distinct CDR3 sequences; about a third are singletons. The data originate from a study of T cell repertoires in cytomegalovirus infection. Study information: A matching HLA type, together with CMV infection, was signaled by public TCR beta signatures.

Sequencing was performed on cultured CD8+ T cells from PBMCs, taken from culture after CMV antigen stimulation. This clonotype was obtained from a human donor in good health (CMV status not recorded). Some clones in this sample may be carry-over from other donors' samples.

CDR3 bases: TGTGCCATCAGTGATCCCCAGCGGGCCTACGAGCAGTACGTC. Translated: CAISDPQRAYEQYV. The chain joins TRBV10-3 to TRBJ2-7; TRBD2 is a possible D gene (6 bases). Germline CDR1 and CDR2: ENHRY and SYGVKD. There are 14 residues in the CDR3. V lost 3 bases and J 2 bases, leaving 11 bases between the germline ends.